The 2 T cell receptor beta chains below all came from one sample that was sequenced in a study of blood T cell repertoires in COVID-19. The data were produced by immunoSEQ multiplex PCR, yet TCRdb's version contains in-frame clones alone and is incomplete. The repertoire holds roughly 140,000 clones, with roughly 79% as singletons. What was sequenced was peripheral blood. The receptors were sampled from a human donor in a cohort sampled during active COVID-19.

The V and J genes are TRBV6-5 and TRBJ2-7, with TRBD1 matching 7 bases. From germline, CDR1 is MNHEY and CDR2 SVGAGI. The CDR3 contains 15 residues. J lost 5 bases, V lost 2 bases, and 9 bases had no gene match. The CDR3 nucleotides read TGTGCCAGCAGTTACACTCCGACAGGGAAGGACGAGCAGTACTTC. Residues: CASSYTPTGKDEQYF.

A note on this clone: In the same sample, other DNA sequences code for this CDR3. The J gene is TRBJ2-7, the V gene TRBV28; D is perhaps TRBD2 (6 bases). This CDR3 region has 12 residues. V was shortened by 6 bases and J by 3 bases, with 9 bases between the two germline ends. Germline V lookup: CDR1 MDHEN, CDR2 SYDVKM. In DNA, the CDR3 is TGTGCCAGCAGCTCGACTAGCTACGAGCAGTACTTC. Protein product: CASSSTSYEQYF.